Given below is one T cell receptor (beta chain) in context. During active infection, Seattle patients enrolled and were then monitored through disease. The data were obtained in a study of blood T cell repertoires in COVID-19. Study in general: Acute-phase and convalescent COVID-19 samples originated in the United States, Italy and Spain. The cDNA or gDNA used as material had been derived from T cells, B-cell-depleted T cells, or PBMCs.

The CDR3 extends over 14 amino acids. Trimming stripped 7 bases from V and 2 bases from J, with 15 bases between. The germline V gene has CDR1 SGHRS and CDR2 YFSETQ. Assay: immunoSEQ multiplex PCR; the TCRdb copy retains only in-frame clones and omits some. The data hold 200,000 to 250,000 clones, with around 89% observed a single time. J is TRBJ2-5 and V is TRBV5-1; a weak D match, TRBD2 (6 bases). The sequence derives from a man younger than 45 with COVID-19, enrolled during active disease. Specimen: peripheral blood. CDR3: CASAVGTDQETQYF. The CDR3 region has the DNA TGCGCCAGCGCGGTGGGGACTGATCAAGAGACCCAGTACTTC.